The TCR beta chain under discussion was sequenced for a study of blood T cells in healthy people across ages. Study-wide context: Capture by template switching was about one barcoded beta molecule per two T cells.

In terms of origin and age, donors were healthy Caucasian individuals from Russia aged about 6 to 90. It was with a sample-barcoded 5' primer and a J-beta primer mix that a second PCR of about 7 to 12 cycles was run. Every cDNA was tagged by a template-switch adaptor with 12 random nucleotides. Each CDR3 protein gets one entry after TCRdb re-called the 5' RACE reads with MiXCR. The table includes some 1,500,000 distinct CDR3 sequences, 35% to 45% detected once. The table lists this clonotype with a few counts. Trimming took off 0 bases at V and 2 bases at J, with 13 bases between the two ends. The CDR3 spans 16 residues. The germline V gene has CDR1 MNHEY and CDR2 SVGEGT.

V and J are TRBV6-2 or TRBV6-3 and TRBJ1-2; D remains ambiguous. This TCR came from a woman between 18 and 30 years old in good health. The sample comprised blood. The CDR3 reads CASSYSTRGGNYGYTF. CDR3 sequence (DNA): TGTGCCAGCAGTTACTCGACCCGGGGAGGCAACTATGGCTACACCTTC.